The source of this T cell receptor (beta chain) is a study of cytomegalovirus exposure and HLA in healthy donors. Study in general: The roughly 130 validation repertoires used the same platform as the roughly 610 first-cohort repertoires, a later analysis reported. General study results and limits: Cytomegalovirus status, reportedly, was diagnosed with high specificity and sensitivity by the classifier.

V lost 4 bases and J 4 bases, leaving 14 bases between the germline ends. This CDR3 has 15 amino acids. CDR1 is MNHEY, CDR2 SMNVEV, per germline (reference sequence). As concerns this clone: Its matching antigen is unknown.

The table came from immunoSEQ multiplex PCR; TCRdb's copy has only in-frame clones and leaves some out. The table has fewer than 400,000 clones, over 75% seen once. Sequences were obtained from PBMCs. The chain links TRBV27 to TRBJ1-5; no firm D call. This clonotype originated in a man aged 30 to 39 in good health and CMV-seronegative. CDR3 region: CASSSYRERNQPQHF. For the CDR3, the DNA is TGTGCCAGCAGTTCATACCGGGAAAGGAATCAGCCCCAGCATTTT.